This T cell receptor (beta chain) came from a study of response to subunit inactivated influenza vaccine. Study observations and caveats: Each seasonal flu vaccination may recruit only limited new T cells, authors suggested.

In germline, CDR1 is DFQATT, CDR2 SNEGSKA (reference sequence). CDR3 length equals 15 residues. V was pared by 6 bases and J by 1 base, with 8 bases of the junction left unmatched. Using its own MiXCR run on the RT-PCR reads, TCRdb lists one record per CDR3 protein. The repertoire has around 790,000 distinct CDR3 sequences, around 21% of them found once; the top ten carry about a tenth. This clonotype was detected many times. Its antigen is still unknown. The material was PBMCs from blood, obtained about 5 days after vaccination. The genes are TRBV20-1 and TRBJ2-2, with 7 bases aligning to TRBD1. This sequence originates from a man aged 50 to 59 who received an inactivated influenza vaccine. The CDR3 nucleotides are TGCAGTGCGGGACAGCTTACCTGGAACACCGGGGAGCTGTTTTTT. Translating gives CSAGQLTWNTGELFF.